Following are 4 T cell receptor beta chains from one sample sequenced in a study of T cell repertoires in cytomegalovirus infection. TCRdb used MiXCR to reprocess the reads, holding one entry per CDR3 protein. The sample lists some 500,000 distinct CDR3 sequences, 40% occurring once. These TCRs are of unknown antigen specificity. The sample in question was cultured PBMCs, obtained from culture after CMV antigen stimulation. The receptor set was obtained from a human donor in good health (CMV status not recorded). Some clones in this sample may be carry-over from other donors' samples.

The chain recombines TRBV12-3 or TRBV12-4 with TRBJ1-1; 11 bases map to TRBD1. The CDR3 spans 16 residues. Losses at the gene ends were 10 bases for V and 4 bases for J; bases not matched to a gene: 14. The CDR3 nucleotides read TGTGCCACAACTATCGGGACAGGGGGGGATGGCACTGAAGCTTTCTTT. Amino acid sequence: CATTIGTGGDGTEAFF.

This clonotype was seen more than once but under ten times. V gene TRBV12-3 or TRBV12-4 combines with J gene TRBJ1-5; D might be TRBD1 (5 bases). The CDR3 extends over 17 amino acids. V was shortened by 8 bases and J by 5 bases, with 25 bases between the two germline ends. The CDR3 nucleotides read TGTGCCAGCTCCCCTGGGGGGAGACCGAGCCCTCATCAGCCCCAGCATTTT. This gives the protein CASSPGGRPSPHQPQHF.

CDR3 loop: CSARASFQPEQFF. The CDR3 DNA follows: TGCAGTGCTAGAGCTAGCTTCCAGCCCGAGCAGTTCTTC. The chain links TRBV20-1 to TRBJ2-1; TRBD2 might be the D (5 bases). The germline gives CDR1 DFQATT, CDR2 SNEGSKA (reference sequence). Trimming cost V 1 base and J 10 bases, with 14 bases left between them. The CDR3 is 13 amino acids.

This clonotype was picked up one time. The chain is built from TRBV15 and TRBJ2-3, with 9 bases lining up with TRBD1. CDR1 is LNHNV and CDR2 is YYDKDF in the germline V gene (reference sequence). J lost 1 base, V lost 2 bases, and 4 bases had no gene match. The CDR3 sequence is 16 residues long. The CDR3 nucleotides are TGTGCCACCAGCAGAAACCGGGACAGGGGCACAGATACGCAGTATTTT. Its protein is CATSRNRDRGTDTQYF.